This T cell receptor beta chain was sequenced in a study of blood T cell repertoires in COVID-19. Study context: Spain, Italy and the United States supplied samples that represented acute and convalescent COVID-19. T cells, B-cell-depleted T cells, or PBMCs supplied cDNA or gDNA.

In the original processing: Nucleated cell number was recorded as an estimate derived from reference gene primer amplification. Assay used: immunoSEQ multiplex PCR; TCRdb lists only in-frame clones, some missing. That table is the source of V, J and clone size, and D and trimming were worked out from the DNA. The data hold approximately 100,000 clones, with about 80% observed a single time. The V segment lost 0 bases and the J segment 0 bases; nucleotides outside the gene matches: 3. The CDR3 covers 17 residues. In germline, CDR1 is LGHDT, CDR2 YNNKEL (reference sequence). Sequencing was done on a sample of peripheral blood. The TCR was taken from a woman older than 75 with active or convalescent COVID-19. This sequence joins TRBV3-1 (or the pseudogene TRBV3-2) and TRBJ2-3, with 10 bases matching TRBD1. CDR3 sequence: CASSQDGGQGSTDTQYF. CDR3 nucleotides: TGTGCCAGCAGCCAAGATGGGGGACAGGGGAGCACAGATACGCAGTATTTT.